This passage covers 2 T cell receptor beta chains from one sample sequenced in a study of blood T cell repertoires in COVID-19. TCRdb's table, derived via immunoSEQ multiplex PCR, lists solely in-frame clones and lacks some. This sample has about 210,000 clones, with around 87% found just once. Sequenced input: PBMCs or T cells enriched from blood (not recorded which). These TCRs come from a man aged 25 to 40 in a cohort exposed to, infected with or recovered from COVID-19 (not recorded which).

This rearrangement joins TRBV24-1 to TRBJ2-1, with 11 bases fitting TRBD2. The CDR3 contains 17 residues. Germline assignment: CDR1 KGHDR and CDR2 SFDVKD. The ends lost 3 bases at V and 7 bases at J; junction bases unmatched: 10. The CDR3 region is CATSDLPTSGTGNEQFF. The CDR3 DNA reads as TGTGCCACCAGTGATCTCCCGACTAGCGGGACCGGGAATGAGCAGTTCTTC.

The genes are TRBV27 and TRBJ2-6, with 8 bases fitting TRBD1. Germline V gene sequence: CDR1 MNHEY, CDR2 SMNVEV (reference sequence). The ends lost 0 bases at V and 2 bases at J; junction bases unmatched: 6. This CDR3 is built from 18 residues. The CDR3: CASSLSTGVAPGANVLTF. As DNA, the CDR3 is TGTGCCAGCAGTTTATCGACAGGGGTGGCTCCTGGGGCCAACGTCCTGACTTTC.